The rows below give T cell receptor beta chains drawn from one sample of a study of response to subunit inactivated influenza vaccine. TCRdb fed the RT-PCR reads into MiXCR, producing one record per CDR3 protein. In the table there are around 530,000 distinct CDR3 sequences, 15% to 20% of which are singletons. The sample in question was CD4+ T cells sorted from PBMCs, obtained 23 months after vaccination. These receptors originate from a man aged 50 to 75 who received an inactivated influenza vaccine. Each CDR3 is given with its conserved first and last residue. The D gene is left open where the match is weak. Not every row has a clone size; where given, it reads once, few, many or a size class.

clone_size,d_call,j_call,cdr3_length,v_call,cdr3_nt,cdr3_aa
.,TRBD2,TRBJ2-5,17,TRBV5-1,TGCGCCAGCAGCTTGGGGTCTAGCGGGAGCTGGCAAGAGACCCAGTACTTC,CASSLGSSGSWQETQYF
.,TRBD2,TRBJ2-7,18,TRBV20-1,TGCAGTGCTAAACCACTGGTAGGAACTAGCGGGAGTCCCATAGAGCAGTACTTC,CSAKPLVGTSGSPIEQYF
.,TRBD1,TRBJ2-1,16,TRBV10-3,TGTGCCATCAGTGAGGGGGGACAGGGGGCAGGCAATGAGCAGTTCTTC,CAISEGGQGAGNEQFF
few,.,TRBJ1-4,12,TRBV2,TGTGCCAGCAGTGAAAGTCGAGAAAAACTGTTTTTT,CASSESREKLFF
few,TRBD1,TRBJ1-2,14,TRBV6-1,TGTGCCAGCAGGGGAGACAGGGGAGTTTTGGGCTACACCTTC,CASRGDRGVLGYTF
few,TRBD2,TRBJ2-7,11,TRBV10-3,TGTGCCACAACCGGGGGGAGCGAGCAGTACTTC,CATTGGSEQYF
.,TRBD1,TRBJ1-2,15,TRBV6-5,TGTGCCAGCCGTTCATGGGACAGGGGTGGGCATGGCTACACCTTC,CASRSWDRGGHGYTF
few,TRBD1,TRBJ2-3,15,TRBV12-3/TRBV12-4,TGTGCCAGCAGTGTAAGCAGGGGGTCGCTAGGTACGCAGTATTTT,CASSVSRGSLGTQYF
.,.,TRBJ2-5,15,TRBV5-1,TGCGCCAGCAGCTCGACGCCAGGTGCCCAAGAGACCCAGTACTTC,CASSSTPGAQETQYF
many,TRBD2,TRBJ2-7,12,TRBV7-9,TGTGCCAGCAGCTTAGCCGCTAGCGGGTTATACTTC,CASSLAASGLYF
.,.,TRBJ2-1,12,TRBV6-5,TGTGCCAGCAGTCGTGCCCGAGGGGAGCAGTTCTTC,CASSRARGEQFF
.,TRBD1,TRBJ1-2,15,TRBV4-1,TGCGCCAGCAGCCTAAGGACAGGTTCGGAAGTGGGCTACACCTTC,CASSLRTGSEVGYTF
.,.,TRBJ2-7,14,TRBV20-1,TGCAGTGCTCAACTTCCGGGACATTCCTACGAGCAGTACTTC,CSAQLPGHSYEQYF
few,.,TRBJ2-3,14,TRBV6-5,TGTGCCAGCAGCTACGACCTAACCAGAGATACGCAGTATTTT,CASSYDLTRDTQYF
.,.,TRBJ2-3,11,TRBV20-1,TGCAGTGCCGCGACGATGGATACGCAGTATTTT,CSAATMDTQYF